This TCR beta chain was captured by sequencing in a study of T cell repertoires in cytomegalovirus infection. On the study more broadly: HLA-B-restricted CMV epitopes that are well studied, plus recently identified HLA-C-restricted ones, were used by the study. Signatures in public TCR beta sequences pointed to both CMV infection and matching HLA type.

Germline loops: CDR1 LNHDA, CDR2 SQIVND (reference sequence). The V and J ends lost 7 bases and 1 base respectively, with 5 bases between them. This CDR3 contains 12 residues. One entry per CDR3 protein, called by TCRdb with MiXCR from the reads. The sample holds some 590,000 distinct CDR3 sequences, roughly 42% seen once. As concerns this clonotype: Its target is not known.

General study results and limits: HLA-C-restricted CMV clonotypes gave the most frequent clonotype in two of eight donors.

The starting material was cultured PBMCs, obtained from culture after CMV antigen stimulation. The V call is TRBV19, the J call TRBJ1-3; no firm D call. This sequence originates from a human donor in good health (CMV status not recorded). Some clones in this sample may be carry-over from other donors' samples. CDR3 sequence: CASKSSGNTIYF. The CDR3 coding sequence is TGTGCCAGTAAATCGTCTGGAAACACCATATATTTT.